The rows below give T cell receptor beta chains drawn from one sample of a study of OX40 agonist ivuxolimab in advanced cancers. Clones were sequenced by immunoSEQ multiplex PCR, and TCRdb holds only the in-frame ones, with some missing. The sample includes approximately 29,000 clones, about 77% seen only once; the top ten take over 8.5%. The starting material was CD4+ or CD8+ T cells sorted from blood, obtained in a trial of the OX40 agonist ivuxolimab. The receptors derive from an adult with an advanced solid tumor such as melanoma, head and neck, liver or kidney cancer. Each CDR3 is given with its conserved first and last residue. Each record gives: CDR3 protein, CDR3 DNA, V gene, D gene, J gene, clone size. A D gene is named only where the DNA matches it firmly. Clone size is stated in some rows and not others, as once, few, many or a class when expanded.

CDR3aa: CASSQGEDGEQFF
CDR3nt: TGCGCCAGCAGCCAGGGCGAGGATGGTGAGCAGTTCTTC
v_gene: TRBV4-1
d_gene: NA
j_gene: TRBJ2-1
abundance: NA

CDR3aa: CASSSGLQSLNTEAFF
CDR3nt: TGTGCCAGCAGCTCCGGACTGCAATCCTTGAACACTGAAGCTTTCTTT
v_gene: TRBV11-2
d_gene: NA
j_gene: TRBJ1-1
abundance: few

CDR3aa: CASSLAGTGYSYEQYF
CDR3nt: TGTGCCAGCAGCTTGGCCGGGACAGGGTACTCCTACGAGCAGTACTTC
v_gene: TRBV5-4
d_gene: TRBD1
j_gene: TRBJ2-7
abundance: NA

CDR3aa: CASSARTGGGFVEQFF
CDR3nt: TGTGCCAGCAGCGCCCGAACAGGGGGCGGATTTGTTGAGCAGTTCTTC
v_gene: TRBV7-9
d_gene: TRBD1
j_gene: TRBJ2-1
abundance: NA

CDR3aa: CASSSLPGTGDEKLFF
CDR3nt: TGTGCCAGCAGCTCACTTCCCGGAACAGGGGATGAAAAACTGTTTTTT
v_gene: TRBV5-6
d_gene: TRBD1
j_gene: TRBJ1-4
abundance: NA

CDR3aa: CASRTTGSPLHF
CDR3nt: TGTGCCAGCAGGACTACAGGTTCACCCCTCCACTTT
v_gene: TRBV6-6
d_gene: NA
j_gene: TRBJ1-6
abundance: NA

CDR3aa: CASSLPWQANYGYTF
CDR3nt: TGTGCCAGCAGCTTGCCGTGGCAGGCTAACTATGGCTACACCTTC
v_gene: TRBV5-6
d_gene: NA
j_gene: TRBJ1-2
abundance: NA

CDR3aa: CASSGGAYQPQHF
CDR3nt: TGTGCCAGCAGCGGCGGGGCCTATCAGCCCCAGCATTTT
v_gene: TRBV7-9
d_gene: NA
j_gene: TRBJ1-5
abundance: NA

CDR3aa: CASSLVLDNSPLHF
CDR3nt: TGTGCCAGCAGCTTGGTCCTGGATAATTCACCCCTCCACTTT
v_gene: TRBV5-4
d_gene: NA
j_gene: TRBJ1-6
abundance: NA

CDR3aa: CASSQEAGPSSYEQYF
CDR3nt: TGCGCCAGCAGCCAGGAGGCAGGGCCCAGCTCCTACGAGCAGTACTTC
v_gene: TRBV4-3
d_gene: NA
j_gene: TRBJ2-7
abundance: NA

CDR3aa: CASSQVQPGLKTYEQYF
CDR3nt: TGTGCCAGCAGCCAAGTGCAACCGGGACTGAAAACCTACGAGCAGTACTTC
v_gene: TRBV14
d_gene: NA
j_gene: TRBJ2-7
abundance: NA

CDR3aa: CASSLGWLTEAFF
CDR3nt: TGCGCCAGCAGCTTAGGCTGGCTCACTGAAGCTTTCTTT
v_gene: TRBV5-1
d_gene: NA
j_gene: TRBJ1-1
abundance: NA

CDR3aa: CATSRLGENTEAFF
CDR3nt: TGTGCCACCAGCCGGTTGGGGGAGAACACTGAAGCTTTCTTT
v_gene: TRBV15
d_gene: NA
j_gene: TRBJ1-1
abundance: NA

CDR3aa: CASSQGPQLAKNIQYF
CDR3nt: TGCGCCAGCAGCCAAGGGCCACAACTAGCCAAAAACATTCAGTACTTC
v_gene: TRBV4-3
d_gene: NA
j_gene: TRBJ2-4
abundance: NA

CDR3aa: CASSPGGPKGGSYEQYF
CDR3nt: TGTGCCAGCTCACCAGGGGGGCCCAAGGGCGGCTCCTACGAGCAGTACTTC
v_gene: TRBV18
d_gene: NA
j_gene: TRBJ2-7
abundance: NA

CDR3aa: CASSLSMGSGDTQYF
CDR3nt: TGTGCCAGCAGTTTATCGATGGGTTCGGGGGATACGCAGTATTTT
v_gene: TRBV27
d_gene: NA
j_gene: TRBJ2-3
abundance: NA

CDR3aa: CASSLTPTGLAGPGDTQYF
CDR3nt: TGTGCCAGCAGCTTAACGCCAACGGGACTAGCGGGGCCCGGGGATACGCAGTATTTT
v_gene: TRBV7-6
d_gene: TRBD2
j_gene: TRBJ2-3
abundance: few

CDR3aa: CASSLGTGAPGYTF
CDR3nt: TGCGCCAGCAGCTTGGGAACAGGGGCGCCCGGCTACACCTTC
v_gene: TRBV5-1
d_gene: TRBD1
j_gene: TRBJ1-2
abundance: NA

CDR3aa: CASSHPSSYEQYF
CDR3nt: TGTGCCAGCAGCCACCCGTCCTCCTACGAGCAGTACTTC
v_gene: TRBV7-9
d_gene: NA
j_gene: TRBJ2-7
abundance: NA

CDR3aa: CASGSFVYNSPLHF
CDR3nt: TGTGCTAGTGGTTCGTTCGTCTATAATTCACCCCTCCACTTT
v_gene: TRBV12-5
d_gene: NA
j_gene: TRBJ1-6
abundance: NA

CDR3aa: CASSSTGGSYEQYF
CDR3nt: TGTGCCAGCAGCTCGACAGGGGGGTCCTACGAGCAGTACTTC
v_gene: TRBV11-2
d_gene: TRBD1
j_gene: TRBJ2-7
abundance: NA

CDR3aa: CASSWFASTDTQYF
CDR3nt: TGTGCCAGCAGTTGGTTTGCTAGCACAGATACGCAGTATTTT
v_gene: TRBV5-5
d_gene: NA
j_gene: TRBJ2-3
abundance: once

CDR3aa: CSVEDRTGGHGYTF
CDR3nt: TGCAGCGTTGAAGATAGGACAGGGGGCCATGGCTACACCTTC
v_gene: TRBV29-1
d_gene: TRBD1
j_gene: TRBJ1-2
abundance: once

CDR3aa: CASSVAGGRNEQYF
CDR3nt: TGTGCCAGCAGCGTAGCGGGGGGCAGGAACGAGCAGTACTTC
v_gene: TRBV9
d_gene: NA
j_gene: TRBJ2-7
abundance: NA

CDR3aa: CASSLPTSPNTEAFF
CDR3nt: TGTGCCAGCAGCCTCCCGACATCCCCGAACACTGAAGCTTTCTTT
v_gene: TRBV9
d_gene: NA
j_gene: TRBJ1-1
abundance: NA

CDR3aa: CASSQDPRGGPGELFF
CDR3nt: TGCGCCAGCAGCCAAGATCCCAGGGGGGGCCCCGGGGAGCTGTTTTTT
v_gene: TRBV4-3
d_gene: NA
j_gene: TRBJ2-2
abundance: once

CDR3aa: CASSQDSSYNSPLHF
CDR3nt: TGCGCCAGCAGCCAAGACAGCTCCTATAATTCACCCCTCCACTTT
v_gene: TRBV4-3
d_gene: NA
j_gene: TRBJ1-6
abundance: NA

CDR3aa: CASSLGPRLAGGPNEQFF
CDR3nt: TGTGCCAGCAGCTTAGGCCCCCGGCTAGCGGGGGGCCCCAATGAGCAGTTCTTC
v_gene: TRBV7-2
d_gene: TRBD2
j_gene: TRBJ2-1
abundance: NA

CDR3aa: CASSKWGPTGELFF
CDR3nt: TGTGCCAGCAGTAAATGGGGGCCCACCGGGGAGCTGTTTTTT
v_gene: TRBV2
d_gene: NA
j_gene: TRBJ2-2
abundance: few

CDR3aa: CASSFGGHTEAFF
CDR3nt: TGTGCCAGCAGCTTTGGGGGGCATACTGAAGCTTTCTTT
v_gene: TRBV5-8
d_gene: NA
j_gene: TRBJ1-1
abundance: NA

CDR3aa: CASSADGQPSGTQYF
CDR3nt: TGTGCCAGCAGCGCAGACGGACAGCCATCAGGGACCCAGTACTTC
v_gene: TRBV7-3
d_gene: NA
j_gene: TRBJ2-5
abundance: NA

CDR3aa: CASSDRDSFYEQYF
CDR3nt: TGTGCCAGCAGTGACCGGGACAGTTTCTACGAGCAGTACTTC
v_gene: TRBV6-5
d_gene: TRBD1
j_gene: TRBJ2-7
abundance: NA

CDR3aa: CASSYVDPLEGSEQFF
CDR3nt: TGTGCCAGCAGTTACGTGGACCCATTAGAGGGGTCTGAGCAGTTCTTC
v_gene: TRBV6-6
d_gene: NA
j_gene: TRBJ2-1
abundance: NA

CDR3aa: CASSSGSGATEAFF
CDR3nt: TGTGCCAGTAGTTCTGGATCCGGCGCTACTGAAGCTTTCTTT
v_gene: TRBV19
d_gene: NA
j_gene: TRBJ1-1
abundance: NA

CDR3aa: CASSLEGSPYYGYTF
CDR3nt: TGTGCCAGCAGCTTAGAGGGCAGCCCCTACTATGGCTACACCTTC
v_gene: TRBV7-9
d_gene: NA
j_gene: TRBJ1-2
abundance: NA

CDR3aa: CASSFAGAMGADSQYF
CDR3nt: TGTGCCAGCAGTTTTGCGGGGGCTATGGGGGCGGATTCGCAGTACTTC
v_gene: TRBV27
d_gene: NA
j_gene: TRBJ2-7
abundance: NA

CDR3aa: CASSLDRGGGPPDTQYF
CDR3nt: TGTGCCAGCAGCTTAGATCGGGGCGGGGGGCCCCCAGATACGCAGTATTTT
v_gene: TRBV11-2
d_gene: TRBD2
j_gene: TRBJ2-3
abundance: NA

CDR3aa: CASSYRDLNEQYF
CDR3nt: TGTGCCAGCAGTTATAGGGATTTGAACGAGCAGTACTTC
v_gene: TRBV2
d_gene: NA
j_gene: TRBJ2-7
abundance: NA

CDR3aa: CASSLIERGRVADTQYF
CDR3nt: TGCGCCAGCAGCTTGATTGAGCGGGGGCGGGTTGCAGATACGCAGTATTTT
v_gene: TRBV5-1
d_gene: TRBD2
j_gene: TRBJ2-3
abundance: NA

CDR3aa: CASSPKLGRDATEAFF
CDR3nt: TGTGCCAGCAGCCCAAAACTCGGACGGGATGCCACTGAAGCTTTCTTT
v_gene: TRBV7-5
d_gene: NA
j_gene: TRBJ1-1
abundance: NA

CDR3aa: CASSQGGVTDTQYF
CDR3nt: TGTGCTAGCAGCCAAGGGGGGGTCACAGATACGCAGTATTTT
v_gene: TRBV7-7
d_gene: NA
j_gene: TRBJ2-3
abundance: NA

CDR3aa: CAWSLGAGTLLDTEAFF
CDR3nt: TGTGCCTGGAGTTTGGGGGCAGGGACCCTCTTGGACACTGAAGCTTTCTTT
v_gene: TRBV30
d_gene: NA
j_gene: TRBJ1-1
abundance: large

CDR3aa: CAWWGLAGQSDTQYF
CDR3nt: TGTGCCTGGTGGGGACTAGCGGGGCAGTCGGATACGCAGTATTTT
v_gene: TRBV30
d_gene: TRBD2
j_gene: TRBJ2-3
abundance: NA

CDR3aa: CASSFRTGDGYEQYF
CDR3nt: TGCGCCAGCAGCTTCAGGACAGGGGATGGCTACGAGCAGTACTTC
v_gene: TRBV5-1
d_gene: TRBD1
j_gene: TRBJ2-7
abundance: NA

CDR3aa: CASSIPGRATTEAFF
CDR3nt: TGTGCCAGTAGTATCCCCGGGAGGGCGACCACTGAAGCTTTCTTT
v_gene: TRBV19
d_gene: NA
j_gene: TRBJ1-1
abundance: NA

CDR3aa: CASSLTQGLQETQYF
CDR3nt: TGTGCCAGCAGCTTAACACAGGGCCTCCAAGAGACCCAGTACTTC
v_gene: TRBV7-9
d_gene: NA
j_gene: TRBJ2-5
abundance: NA

CDR3aa: CASSEGPGGSYEQYF
CDR3nt: TGTGCCAGCAGTGAAGGTCCAGGGGGCTCCTACGAGCAGTACTTC
v_gene: TRBV2
d_gene: TRBD1
j_gene: TRBJ2-7
abundance: NA

CDR3aa: CASSSLNQINYGYTF
CDR3nt: TGTGCCAGCAGTTCCCTCAATCAGATTAACTATGGCTACACCTTC
v_gene: TRBV27
d_gene: NA
j_gene: TRBJ1-2
abundance: few

CDR3aa: CASYLTGLAKNIQYF
CDR3nt: TGCGCCAGCTATCTAACAGGGTTAGCCAAAAACATTCAGTACTTC
v_gene: TRBV10-2
d_gene: NA
j_gene: TRBJ2-4
abundance: NA

CDR3aa: CASSMAGGNRELFF
CDR3nt: TGTGCCAGCAGTATGGCAGGGGGGAACCGGGAGCTGTTTTTT
v_gene: TRBV6-1
d_gene: NA
j_gene: TRBJ2-2
abundance: NA

CDR3aa: CASSGTGEDTQYF
CDR3nt: TGTGCCAGCAGTGGGACAGGGGAAGATACGCAGTATTTT
v_gene: TRBV2
d_gene: TRBD1
j_gene: TRBJ2-3
abundance: NA

CDR3aa: CASSPTVATEAFF
CDR3nt: TGCGCCAGCAGCCCGACAGTTGCAACTGAAGCTTTCTTT
v_gene: TRBV5-1
d_gene: NA
j_gene: TRBJ1-1
abundance: NA

CDR3aa: CASSFGRSYGYTF
CDR3nt: TGTGCCAGCAGTTTCGGACGGAGCTATGGCTACACCTTC
v_gene: TRBV6-5
d_gene: NA
j_gene: TRBJ1-2
abundance: NA

CDR3aa: CASSLSDGNTEAFF
CDR3nt: TGCGCCAGCAGCCTTTCGGACGGGAACACTGAAGCTTTCTTT
v_gene: TRBV4-1
d_gene: NA
j_gene: TRBJ1-1
abundance: NA

CDR3aa: CASSTPAGQGGSYEQYF
CDR3nt: TGTGCCAGCAGCACCCCCGCGGGACAGGGAGGCTCCTACGAGCAGTACTTC
v_gene: TRBV27
d_gene: TRBD1
j_gene: TRBJ2-7
abundance: once

CDR3aa: CASSIALSVEQYF
CDR3nt: TGTGCCAGTAGTATAGCCCTCTCAGTGGAGCAGTACTTC
v_gene: TRBV19
d_gene: NA
j_gene: TRBJ2-7
abundance: few

CDR3aa: CASSLDRGTSYEQYF
CDR3nt: TGTGCCAGCAGCTTAGATCGGGGCACCTCCTACGAGCAGTACTTC
v_gene: TRBV11-2
d_gene: NA
j_gene: TRBJ2-7
abundance: medium-sized

CDR3aa: CASSIETGGTEAFF
CDR3nt: TGTGCCAGTAGTATCGAGACTGGCGGGACTGAAGCTTTCTTT
v_gene: TRBV19
d_gene: NA
j_gene: TRBJ1-1
abundance: NA